These 9 T cell receptor beta chains came from one sample sequenced in a study of identical twins. From the 5' RACE reads, TCRdb called clonotypes with MiXCR, one entry per CDR3 protein. The sample lists hundreds of thousands of distinct CDR3 sequences; 18% were seen once. This sample also belongs to another study, concerning T cells expressing NK-cell markers.

Material: PBMCs. The source of these receptors is a woman younger than 35 in good health.

This chain connects TRBV5-1 to TRBJ2-3; D ambiguous. The CDR3 sequence is 15 residues long. With 2 bases removed from V and 2 bases from J, the gap between germline ends came to 12 bases. Germline lookup yields CDR1 SGHRS and CDR2 YFSETQ. The CDR3 DNA follows: TGCGCCAGCAGCTTTGCCAGTAGGTCCACAGATACGCAGTATTTT. Translation: CASSFASRSTDTQYF.

The V call is TRBV9, the J call TRBJ2-7; D is possibly TRBD2 (7 bases). The germline V and J ends were trimmed by 3 bases and 2 bases, with 12 bases remaining between them. The CDR3 spans 14 residues. Germline-derived CDR1 and CDR2 are SGDLS and YYNGEE. CDR3 DNA: TGTGCCAGCAGCGCTAGAGGGGGGGCCTACGAGCAGTACTTC. It translates to CASSARGGAYEQYF.

The rearrangement joins TRBV12-3 or TRBV12-4 to TRBJ2-4; 8 positions agree with TRBD2. After removal of 2 bases from V and 0 bases from J, the junction contained 18 bases not matched to a gene. The CDR3 runs to 21 residues. The CDR3 DNA reads TGTGCCAGCAGTTTAAGCCGACGAAAGCGGGAGTTTGTACTAGCCAAAAACATTCAGTACTTC. The encoded protein is CASSLSRRKREFVLAKNIQYF.

This clonotype was recorded a few times. The chain links TRBV7-2 to TRBJ2-3; no definite D call. Between the trimmed V and J ends, which lost 6 bases and 2 bases, there was a span of 9 bases. Per germline, CDR1 SGHTA and CDR2 FQGNSA. There are 13 residues in the CDR3. Here the CDR3 reads CASSPFNTDTQYF. Here the CDR3 DNA reads TGTGCCAGCAGTCCCTTTAACACAGATACGCAGTATTTT. The complete variable domain, with remaining parts taken from reference TRBV7-2 and TRBJ2-3, reads GAGVSQSPSNKVTEKGKDVELRCDPISGHTALYWYRQSLGQGLEFLIYFQGNSAPDKSGLPSDRFSAERTGGSVSTLTIQRTQQEDSAVYLCASSPFNTDTQYFGPGTRLTVL.

The chain employs TRBV20-1 and TRBJ2-1; D remains unclear. This CDR3 region has 13 residues. V lost 3 bases and J 4 bases, leaving 10 bases between the germline ends. Germline-derived CDR1 and CDR2 are DFQATT and SNEGSKA (reference sequence). CDR3 coding DNA: TGCAGTGCTAGTAATCTGGGATACAATGAGCAGTTCTTC. This gives the protein CSASNLGYNEQFF.

This clonotype showed up just a few times. The rearrangement links TRBV20-1 to TRBJ1-1; TRBD1 might be the D (5 bases). The germline V and J ends were trimmed by 6 bases and 1 base, with 12 bases remaining between them. This CDR3 region has 13 residues. The germline V gene has CDR1 DFQATT and CDR2 SNEGSKA (reference sequence). Here the CDR3 DNA reads TGCAGTGCCCCGGGGCAGCCGAACACTGAAGCTTTCTTT. It codes for CSAPGQPNTEAFF.

The rearrangement links TRBV18 to TRBJ1-5; D gene ambiguous. The germline V and J ends were trimmed by 4 bases and 6 bases, with 10 bases remaining between them. This CDR3 has 13 residues. The V gene's germline CDR1 is KGHSH and CDR2 LQKENI. The CDR3 here is CASSHGEFQPQHF. The CDR3 DNA follows: TGTGCCAGCTCACACGGGGAGTTTCAGCCCCAGCATTTT.

The V gene is TRBV18, the J gene TRBJ2-7, with D perhaps being TRBD1 or TRBD2 (6 bases each). V dropped 8 bases and J dropped 3 bases, with 17 bases sitting between them. The CDR3 consists of 14 residues. Germline V CDR1 and CDR2: KGHSH, LQKENI. In DNA form, the CDR3 reads TGTGCCAGCGCCGGGAGACAGGTCGGCTACGAGCAGTACTTC. Encoded protein: CASAGRQVGYEQYF.

The sample holds a few counts of this clonotype. The chain carries TRBV12-3 or TRBV12-4 and TRBJ2-3, with 7 nucleotides matching TRBD1. Losses at the gene ends were 7 bases for V and 3 bases for J; bases not matched to a gene: 13. The CDR3 has 16 amino acids. CDR3 amino acids: CASTREGAGLTDTQYF. As DNA, the CDR3 is TGTGCCAGCACCCGTGAGGGGGCTGGGTTAACAGATACGCAGTATTTT.